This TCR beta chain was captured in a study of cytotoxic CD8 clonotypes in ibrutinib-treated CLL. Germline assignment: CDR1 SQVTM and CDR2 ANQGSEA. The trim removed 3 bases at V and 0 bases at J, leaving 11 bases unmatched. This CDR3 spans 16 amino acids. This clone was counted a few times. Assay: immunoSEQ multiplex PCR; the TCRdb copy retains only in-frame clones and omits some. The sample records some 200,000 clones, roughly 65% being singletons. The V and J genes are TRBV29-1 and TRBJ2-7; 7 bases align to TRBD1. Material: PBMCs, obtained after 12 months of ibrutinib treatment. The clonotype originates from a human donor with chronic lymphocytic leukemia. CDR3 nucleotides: TGCAGCGTTGACGGCACAGGGGTATCTCCCTCCTACGAGCAGTACTTC. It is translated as CSVDGTGVSPSYEQYF.